The 9 T cell receptor beta chains given below trace back to one sample, sequenced in a study of metastatic and nonmetastatic thyroid tumors. All patients were treatment-naive before thyroid surgery. TCRdb reanalyzed the PCR reads via MiXCR. The sample contains 29,000 or so clones, more than 3.5% of which appear only once. The sequencing input was blood. These receptors originate from a female donor with papillary thyroid cancer or a benign thyroid nodule (not recorded which). Some clones in this sample may be carry-over from other donors' samples.

Ten or more counts support this clone. This chain uses TRBV7-3 with TRBJ2-3; possibly TRBD2 for D (6 bases). Germline loops: CDR1 SGHTA, CDR2 FQGTGA. The CDR3 contains 14 residues. Trimming stripped 1 base from V and 3 bases from J, with 8 bases between. DNA of the CDR3: TGTGCCAGCAGCTTAAGGGGGGTTACAGATACGCAGTATTTT. Protein: CASSLRGVTDTQYF.

Many counts were recorded for this clone. The V gene is TRBV5-1, the J gene TRBJ2-1; D may be TRBD2 (5 bases). Trimming removed 4 bases from V and 3 bases from J, with 14 bases in between. CDR3 length: 15 residues. Germline assignment: CDR1 SGHRS and CDR2 YFSETQ. The CDR3 DNA is TGCGCCAGCAGCCTTGCCCCGGGGAACTACAATGAGCAGTTCTTC. Its protein product is CASSLAPGNYNEQFF.

This clone turned up a few times. V and J are TRBV12-3 or TRBV12-4 and TRBJ2-7; 7 bases match TRBD2. CDR3 size: 14 residues. With V trimmed by 5 bases and J by 5 bases, 9 bases remained unmatched. This chain's CDR3 is CASSPRGEPHEQYF. CDR3 DNA sequence: TGTGCCAGCAGTCCCCGGGGGGAGCCCCACGAGCAGTACTTC.

This clone was counted ten times or more. This chain uses TRBV6-4 with TRBJ2-5; tentative D call: TRBD1 (7 bases). In germline, CDR1 is MRHNA, CDR2 SNTAGT. V was cut by 6 bases and J by 0 bases, with 14 bases left in between. This CDR3 contains 15 residues. This chain's CDR3 is CASRGGTDYQETQYF. The CDR3 nucleotides read TGTGCCAGCAGAGGCGGGACAGACTACCAAGAGACCCAGTACTTC.

By share, this clone ranks as medium-sized. V usage is TRBV28 and J usage is TRBJ1-2; TRBD1 is a possible D gene (5 bases). This CDR3 has 13 residues. The V gene lost 3 bases and the J gene lost 5 bases, with 10 bases spanning the gap. Germline loops: CDR1 MDHEN, CDR2 SYDVKM. The CDR3 spells CASSFGGGYGYTF. The DNA of the CDR3 is TGTGCCAGCAGTTTTGGGGGAGGGTATGGCTACACCTTC.

This clone was observed many times. The V and J genes are TRBV7-8 and TRBJ1-4; D call uncertain. Germline V gene lookup returns CDR1 SGHVS and CDR2 FQNEAQ. This CDR3 contains 15 residues. V was shortened by 5 bases and J by 5 bases, with 15 bases between the two germline ends. CDR3: CASSPSGVGNEKLFF. The CDR3 DNA reads TGTGCCAGCAGCCCCTCCGGGGTGGGGAATGAAAAACTGTTTTTT.

The table lists this clone with many counts. J is TRBJ2-7 and V is TRBV19; unclear D gene. CDR3 size: 14 residues. Germline V gene lookup returns CDR1 LNHDA and CDR2 SQIVND (reference sequence). V lost 3 bases and J 0 bases, leaving 9 bases between the germline ends. The CDR3 protein is CASSIDRSSYEQYF. The CDR3 nucleotides are TGTGCCAGTAGTATCGATCGAAGCTCCTACGAGCAGTACTTC.

This clone was seen a few times. The chain carries TRBV7-8 and TRBJ2-3; 7 positions agree with TRBD2. With V trimmed by 3 bases and J by 4 bases, 4 bases remained unmatched. The CDR3 extends over 14 amino acids. Germline CDR1 is SGHVS and CDR2 is FQNEAQ. In DNA, the CDR3 is TGTGCCAGCAGCTTTGGGGGAGGGGCAGATACGCAGTATTTT. It encodes CASSFGGGADTQYF.

Ten or more counts support this clone. V is TRBV2 and J is TRBJ1-5; possible D gene TRBD1, 6 bases. Trimming removed 7 bases at V and 3 bases at J, with 10 bases between. The germline CDR1 and CDR2 sequences are SNHLY and FYNNEI. The CDR3 is 13 residues long. Here the CDR3 DNA reads TGTGCCAGCAAAACAGGGCCCAATCAGCCCCAGCATTTT. Its translation is CASKTGPNQPQHF.